The clone carrying this TCR beta chain occurred many times. V lost 3 bases to trimming and J lost 3 bases, with 12 bases between them. This CDR3 is built from 15 residues. In germline, CDR1 is MNHNY, CDR2 SVGAGI (reference sequence). These data come from a study of tumor-infiltrating lymphocytes in primary liver carcinoma. About the study: Each of the growths was stage T1-T3 N0M0, extending roughly 4 to 10 cm across. There were roughly 3.65 to 7.13 million productive TCRbeta reads per sample, a yield similar across tissue types.

Alongside blood RNA obtained from unsorted whole blood, germline DNA was also extracted. The input was 500 ng total RNA; TCR beta cDNA was made from it with a constant-region primer. Each TCR beta library was derived from three nested multiplex PCR rounds that employed slightly modified ARM-PCR. PCR rounds one and two used TRBV1-TRBV30 forward primers with a C-beta reverse primer for 10 cycles each. TCRdb itself ran the multiplex PCR reads through MiXCR, one entry per CDR3 protein. The sample carries nearly 200,000 distinct CDR3 sequences, less than 70% recorded once. The clonotype originates from an older woman with primary liver carcinoma and hepatitis B virus infection. This rearrangement joins TRBV6-6 to TRBJ2-1, with no clear D. Source material: peripheral blood. Here the CDR3 reads CASSYRRTIYNEQFF. CDR3 coding DNA: TGTGCCAGCAGTTATCGACGGACGATCTACAATGAGCAGTTCTTC.